The 2 T cell receptor beta chains below all came from one sample that was sequenced in a study of shared clonotypes between healthy human individuals. Generated by immunoSEQ multiplex PCR, the TCRdb table keeps only in-frame clones and is missing some. The repertoire holds some 1,600,000 clones, with 98% as singletons. The sample was naive CD4+ T cells sorted from blood. The subset denotes: CD45RA+ positively selected. These TCRs come from a man between 25 and 39 years old in good health.

The chain links TRBV27 to TRBJ2-3, with 10 bases lining up with TRBD1. The length of the CDR3 is 17 residues. V lost 1 base to trimming and J lost 10 bases; unmatched junction nucleotides: 14. CDR1 is MNHEY, CDR2 SMNVEV, per germline (reference sequence). The CDR3 region has the DNA TGTGCCAGCAGTTTATTACAACCGGGACAGGGGAGGTGGGCGCAGTATTTT. Its translation: CASSLLQPGQGRWAQYF.

This clone was counted once. The chain employs TRBV18 and TRBJ2-7, with 14 bases fitting TRBD2. Germline V gene sequence: CDR1 KGHSH, CDR2 LQKENI. The CDR3 spans 16 residues. J was trimmed by 6 bases and V by 3 bases; bases with no gene match: 7. The CDR3 bases are TGTGCCAGCTCACCTCGGGGACTAGCGGGAGCGGGCGAGCAGTACTTC. It specifies CASSPRGLAGAGEQYF.